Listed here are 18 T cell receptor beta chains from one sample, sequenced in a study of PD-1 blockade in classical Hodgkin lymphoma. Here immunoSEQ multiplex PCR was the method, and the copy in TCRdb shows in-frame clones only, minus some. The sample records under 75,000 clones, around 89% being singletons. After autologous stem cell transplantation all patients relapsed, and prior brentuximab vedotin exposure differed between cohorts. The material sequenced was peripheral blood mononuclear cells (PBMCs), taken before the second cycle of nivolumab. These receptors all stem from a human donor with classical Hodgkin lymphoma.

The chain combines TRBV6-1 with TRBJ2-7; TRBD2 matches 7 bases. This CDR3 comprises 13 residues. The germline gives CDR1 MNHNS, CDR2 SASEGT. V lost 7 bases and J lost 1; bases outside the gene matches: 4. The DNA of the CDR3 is TGTGCCAGCACTGGGACTACATCCTACGAGCAGTACTTC. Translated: CASTGTTSYEQYF.

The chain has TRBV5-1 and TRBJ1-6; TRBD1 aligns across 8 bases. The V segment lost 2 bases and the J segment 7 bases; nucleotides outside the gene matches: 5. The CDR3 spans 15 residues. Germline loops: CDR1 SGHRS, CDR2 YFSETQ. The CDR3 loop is CASSLQGVANSPLHF. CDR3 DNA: TGCGCCAGCAGCTTACAGGGGGTTGCCAATTCACCCCTCCACTTT.

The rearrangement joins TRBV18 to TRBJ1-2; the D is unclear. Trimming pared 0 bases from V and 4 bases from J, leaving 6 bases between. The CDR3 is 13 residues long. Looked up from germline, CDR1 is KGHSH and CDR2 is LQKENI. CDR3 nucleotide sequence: TGTGCCAGCTCACCACCCGGCAGCTATGGCTACACCTTC. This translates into CASSPPGSYGYTF.

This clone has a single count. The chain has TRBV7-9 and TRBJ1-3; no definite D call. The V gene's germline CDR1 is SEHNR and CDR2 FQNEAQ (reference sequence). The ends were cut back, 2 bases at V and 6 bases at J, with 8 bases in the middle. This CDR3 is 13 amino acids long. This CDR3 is CASSLSPVNTIYF. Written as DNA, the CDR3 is TGTGCCAGCAGCTTAAGCCCCGTAAACACCATATATTTT. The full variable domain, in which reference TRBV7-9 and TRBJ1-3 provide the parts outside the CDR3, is DTGVSQNPRHKITKRGQNVTFRCDPISEHNRLYWYRQTLGQGPEFLTYFQNEAQLEKSRLLSDRFSAERPKGSFSTLEIQRTEQGDSAMYLCASSLSPVNTIYFGEGSWLTVV.

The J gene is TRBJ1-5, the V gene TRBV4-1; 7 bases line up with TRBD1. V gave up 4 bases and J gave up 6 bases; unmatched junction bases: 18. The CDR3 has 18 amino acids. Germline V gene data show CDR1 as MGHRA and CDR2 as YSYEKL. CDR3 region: CASSLPAQQEKGAQPQHF. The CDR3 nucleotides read TGCGCCAGCAGCCTTCCCGCCCAACAGGAAAAGGGGGCTCAGCCCCAGCATTTT.

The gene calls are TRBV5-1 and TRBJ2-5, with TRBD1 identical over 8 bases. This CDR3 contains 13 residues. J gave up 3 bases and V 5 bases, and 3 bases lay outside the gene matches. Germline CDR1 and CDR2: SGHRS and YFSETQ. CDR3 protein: CASSQTGEETQYF. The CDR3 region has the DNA TGCGCCAGCAGTCAGACAGGGGAAGAGACCCAGTACTTC.

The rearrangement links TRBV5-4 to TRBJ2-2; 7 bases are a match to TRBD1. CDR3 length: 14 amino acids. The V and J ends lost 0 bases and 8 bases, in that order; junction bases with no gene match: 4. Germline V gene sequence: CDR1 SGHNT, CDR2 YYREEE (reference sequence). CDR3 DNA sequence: TGTGCCAGCAGCTTGGGGGACAGTTCGGGGGAGCTGTTTTTT. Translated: CASSLGDSSGELFF.

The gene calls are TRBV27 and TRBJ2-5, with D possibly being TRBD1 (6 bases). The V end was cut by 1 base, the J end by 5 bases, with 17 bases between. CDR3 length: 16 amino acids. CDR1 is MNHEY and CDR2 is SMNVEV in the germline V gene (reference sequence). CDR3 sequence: CASSLFGDTPWETQYF. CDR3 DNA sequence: TGTGCCAGCAGTTTATTTGGGGACACCCCCTGGGAGACCCAGTACTTC.

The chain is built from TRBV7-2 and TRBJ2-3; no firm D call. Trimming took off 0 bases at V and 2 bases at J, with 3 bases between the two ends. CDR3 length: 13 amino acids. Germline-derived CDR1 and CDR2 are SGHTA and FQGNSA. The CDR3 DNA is TGTGCCAGCAGCTTAGCACACACAGATACGCAGTATTTT. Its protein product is CASSLAHTDTQYF.

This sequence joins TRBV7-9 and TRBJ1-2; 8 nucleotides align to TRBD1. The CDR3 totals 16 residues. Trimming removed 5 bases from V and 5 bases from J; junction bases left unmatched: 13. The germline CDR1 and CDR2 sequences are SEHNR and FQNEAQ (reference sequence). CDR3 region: CASSPSAGTGLYGYTF. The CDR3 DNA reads TGTGCCAGCAGCCCCTCCGCAGGGACAGGACTTTATGGCTACACCTTC.

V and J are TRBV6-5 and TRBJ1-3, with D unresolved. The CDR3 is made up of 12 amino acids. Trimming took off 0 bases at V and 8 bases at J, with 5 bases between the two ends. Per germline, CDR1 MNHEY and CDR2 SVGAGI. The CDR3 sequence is CASSYSEDTIYF. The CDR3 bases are TGTGCCAGCAGTTACTCGGAGGACACCATATATTTT.

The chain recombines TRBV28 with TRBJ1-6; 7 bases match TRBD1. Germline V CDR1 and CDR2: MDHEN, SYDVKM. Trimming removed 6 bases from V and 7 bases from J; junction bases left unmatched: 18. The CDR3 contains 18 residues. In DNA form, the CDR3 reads TGTGCCAGCAGACACTATCCGAGTGGACAGGCCTCAAATTCACCCCTCCACTTT. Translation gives CASRHYPSGQASNSPLHF.

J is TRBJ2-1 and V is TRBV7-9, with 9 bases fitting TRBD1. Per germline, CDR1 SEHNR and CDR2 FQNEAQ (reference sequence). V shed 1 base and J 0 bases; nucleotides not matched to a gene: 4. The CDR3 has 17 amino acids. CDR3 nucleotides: TGTGCCAGCAGCTTAGTAGGGGGACAGGGCTCCTACAATGAGCAGTTCTTC. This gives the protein CASSLVGGQGSYNEQFF.

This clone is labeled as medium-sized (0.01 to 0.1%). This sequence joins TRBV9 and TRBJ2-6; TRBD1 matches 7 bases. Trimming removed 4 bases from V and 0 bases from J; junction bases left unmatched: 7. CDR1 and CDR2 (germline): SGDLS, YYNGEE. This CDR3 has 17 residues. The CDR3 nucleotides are TGTGCCAGCAGCCAGACAGGGTGGAACTCTGGGGCCAACGTCCTGACTTTC. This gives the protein CASSQTGWNSGANVLTF.

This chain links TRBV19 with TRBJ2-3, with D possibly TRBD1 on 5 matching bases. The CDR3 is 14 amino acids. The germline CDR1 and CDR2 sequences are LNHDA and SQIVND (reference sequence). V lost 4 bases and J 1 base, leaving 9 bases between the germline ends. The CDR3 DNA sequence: TGTGCCAGTAGTAAAAAACAGGGCACAGATACGCAGTATTTT. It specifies CASSKKQGTDTQYF. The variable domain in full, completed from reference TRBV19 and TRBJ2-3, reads DGGITQSPKYLFRKEGQNVTLSCEQNLNHDAMYWYRQDPGQGLRLIYYSQIVNDFQKGDIAEGYSVSREKKESFPLTVTSAQKNPTAFYLCASSKKQGTDTQYFGPGTRLTVL.

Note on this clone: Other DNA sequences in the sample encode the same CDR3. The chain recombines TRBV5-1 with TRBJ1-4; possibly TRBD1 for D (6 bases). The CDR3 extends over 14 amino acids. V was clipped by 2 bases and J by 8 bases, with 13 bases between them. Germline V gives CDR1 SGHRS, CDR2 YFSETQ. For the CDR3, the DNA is TGCGCCAGCAGCTTCGAGGGGGTGAGGGAAAAACTGTTTTTT. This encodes CASSFEGVREKLFF.

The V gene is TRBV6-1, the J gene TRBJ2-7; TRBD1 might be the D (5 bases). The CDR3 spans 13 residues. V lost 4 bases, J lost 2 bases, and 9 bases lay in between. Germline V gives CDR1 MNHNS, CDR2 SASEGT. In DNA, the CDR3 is TGTGCCAGCAGTGTCGCAGGGACCTACGAGCAGTACTTC. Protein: CASSVAGTYEQYF.

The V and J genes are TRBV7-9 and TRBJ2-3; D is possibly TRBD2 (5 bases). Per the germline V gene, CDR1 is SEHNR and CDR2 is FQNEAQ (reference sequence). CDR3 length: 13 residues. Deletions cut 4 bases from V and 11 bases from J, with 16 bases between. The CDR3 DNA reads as TGTGCCAGCAGCTCCTCGGGGTCTCCATGGCAGTATTTT. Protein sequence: CASSSSGSPWQYF.